Reported below is one TCR beta chain. The entry originates in a study of blood T cell repertoires in COVID-19. Study at large: Specimens from acute and convalescent COVID-19 originated in the United States, Italy and Spain. Sample material is recorded as cDNA or gDNA derived from T cells, B-cell-depleted T cells, or PBMCs.

Some clones are missing from TCRdb's copy, which holds only in-frame ones; the method was immunoSEQ multiplex PCR. The table has some 110,000 clones, less than 80% seen once. The CDR3 has 15 residues. V gave up 8 bases and J gave up 1 base; unmatched junction bases: 7. Germline CDR1 LGHDT, CDR2 YNNKEL (reference sequence). The Seattle site enrolled patients during active infection and followed them longitudinally. The source is a man older than 75 with COVID-19, enrolled during active disease. Specimen: peripheral blood. The chain employs TRBV3-1 (or the pseudogene TRBV3-2) and TRBJ2-1; 8 nucleotides agree with TRBD2. CDR3 sequence (DNA): TGTGCCAGCGGTATCTCTAGCGGGTCCTACAATGAGCAGTTCTTC. Protein: CASGISSGSYNEQFF.